Included here is one T cell receptor beta chain sequence, with context. Libraries were prepared by immunoSEQ multiplex PCR; TCRdb keeps only in-frame clonotypes and omits some of them. In the table there are nearly 70,000 clones, 92% of which are singletons. The sample is drawn from a study of T cell changes during pregnancy in multiple sclerosis. Trimming left V 7 bases short and J 0 bases short, with 13 bases between. Germline-derived CDR1 and CDR2 are MDHEN and SYDVKM. The CDR3 totals 15 residues. Sequenced here: peripheral blood, sampled in the second trimester of pregnancy. This sequence was found in a female donor in good health, enrolled as a control in a pregnancy study. The V gene is TRBV28, the J gene TRBJ2-1, with D perhaps matching TRBD2 (6 bases). CDR3 sequence: CASKGTPSSYNEQFF. CDR3 sequence (DNA): TGTGCCAGCAAAGGGACTCCGAGCTCCTACAATGAGCAGTTCTTC.